What follows is one TCR beta chain and its context. This receptor's antigen is unknown. The junction does not match germline at one end; this may be a read error. The CDR3, cysteine through phenylalanine, is 15 amino acids long. CDR3 DNA is the only sequence kept; it has 45 bases, read in frame from the first base. From the germline V gene, CDR1 is SGHTS and CDR2 is YDEGEE. For sequencing of the TCRbeta CDR3 region, genomic DNA was extracted from the sorted cells. TCRbeta CDR3 regions were sequenced using the immunoSEQ Assay. This immuneACCESS table, as held by TCRdb, lists in-frame sequences with V and J called but not all clones. Of the missing ones, under half trace to an unresolved V gene in checked studies; the others have no known cause. The sample contains about 40,000 clones, about 85% of them found a single time. Of the sample, roughly 16% is held by the ten largest clones. The sample originates from a study of OX40 agonist ivuxolimab in advanced cancers. For context, the study as a whole: Ivuxolimab, which targeted the costimulatory receptor OX40 (CD134), was an agonistic, fully human IgG2 monoclonal antibody. Intravenous ivuxolimab was administered to patients every 2 weeks at six dose levels: 0.01, 0.1, 0.3, 1.5, 3 and 10 mg/kg. Of the roughly 51 dose-escalation patients, hepatocellular carcinoma was present in some 19, melanoma in around 15, renal cell carcinoma in 9 and head and neck cancer in 9. A male proportion of roughly 80% and a mean age of about 60 years, ranging from 23 to 79, were recorded for the dose-escalation cohort. Patients were allowed to have had prior anti-PD-1, anti-PD-L1 or anti-CTLA-4 therapy, and around two fifths of the dose-escalation patients had been treated with checkpoint inhibitors. Three dose-escalation patients achieved partial responses, one with hepatocellular carcinoma and two with cutaneous melanoma. Peripheral TCRbeta sequencing aimed to test whether ivuxolimab altered TCR sequence diversity and caused clonal T-cell expansion. The paper covers the monotherapy dose-escalation part of the phase I ivuxolimab trial, which included N ≈ 50 patients.

Patients with autoimmune disease history or receiving systemic immunosuppression were excluded from the trial. In every dose cohort, peripheral blood was drawn for TCR sequencing at baseline, cycle 4 day 1, and cycle 7 day 1. Samples came from an open-label, multicenter, first-in-human phase I dose-escalation trial of ivuxolimab. The trial enrolled adults with locally advanced or metastatic head and neck squamous cell, hepatocellular, melanoma or renal cell carcinoma. CD4+ and CD8+ T cells were sorted separately from peripheral blood before TCR sequencing. General study outcomes and caveats: Which antigens the clonally expanded peripheral T cells were specific for was not determined. At doses from 0.1 to 3.0 mg/kg, clonal expansion was seen in both CD4+ and CD8+ blood T cells between baseline and week 6. After ivuxolimab, more expanded clones were found on average in CD8+ T cells than in CD4+ T cells. Low levels of normalized T-cell clonal expansion were also seen in some patients who did not respond. In the 0.1-3.0 mg/kg groups, partial responders were among the patients with the lowest normalized peripheral clonal expansion, particularly in CD8+ T cells.

The material sequenced was CD4+ or CD8+ T cells sorted from blood, taken in a trial of the OX40 agonist ivuxolimab. The source of this sequence is an adult with an advanced solid tumor such as melanoma, head and neck, liver or kidney cancer. Rearrangement joined TRBV5-8 to TRBJ2-7, with TRBD2 perhaps the D gene, on 5 matching bases. Read as DNA, the sequence is TGTGCCAGCAGCCAACGACCATACGGGATTTACGGGCAGTACTTC. Its translation reads: CASSQRPYGIYGQYF.